This TCR beta chain was captured by sequencing in a study of human T cells and chemical hapten exposure. About the study: The patch tests put 0.01% DPC on the skin of the upper back and were read 6 days later.

The time point: pre-sensitization, week 0. Treatment specified: therapeutic diphenylcyclopropenone sensitization with weekly scalp DPC. Whole-study results and caveats: Because they had alopecia, donors may respond immunologically unlike healthy people.

This clonotype occurred many times. Its specificity is not known. Single cDNA molecules in the library carried unique molecular identifiers attached during preparation. TCRdb reprocessed the RACE reads with MiXCR, giving one entry per CDR3 protein. The sample records 80,000 to 95,000 distinct CDR3 sequences, around 9.5% being singletons. The sequencing here drew on whole blood, taken in connection with sensitization to the hapten diphenylcyclopropenone (DPC). The TCR was taken from a woman aged 40 to 55 with alopecia areata. Some clones in this sample may be carry-over from other donors' samples.

The CDR3 protein is CSVEVSREQYF. The CDR3 coding sequence is TGCAGCGTTGAAGTTTCGAGGGAGCAGTACTTC. This rearrangement joins TRBV29-1 to TRBJ2-7, with D unclear. V was cut by 1 base and J by 7 bases, with 8 bases left in between. The CDR3 has 11 amino acids. From germline, CDR1 is SQVTM and CDR2 ANQGSEA.